This T cell receptor (beta chain) was identified in a study of blood T cell repertoires in COVID-19. Produced via immunoSEQ multiplex PCR; TCRdb's table is partial and in-frame only. The sample holds 110,000 to 150,000 clones, roughly 90% seen once. The TCR sequence derives from a man in his sixties or seventies with acute or convalescent COVID-19. Sequencing was performed on peripheral blood.

The CDR3 DNA reads TGTGCCAGCAGCTTAGGTAGGGAGAATAGCTCCTATAATTCACCCCTCCACTTT. The encoded protein is CASSLGRENSSYNSPLHF. This chain links TRBV11-3 with TRBJ1-6; D uncertain. This CDR3 is 18 amino acids long. Between the trimmed V and J ends, which lost 1 base and 0 bases, there was a span of 13 bases. Germline loops: CDR1 SGHNT, CDR2 YENEEA.